What follows is one T cell receptor beta chain and its context. Repertoires were generated with immunoSEQ multiplex PCR, while TCRdb's copy carries only in-frame clones and drops some. In the table there are some 340,000 clones, 75% to 90% of which are singletons. The data belong to a study of blood T cell repertoires in COVID-19. Study information: Whether acute or convalescent, the COVID-19 samples came from the United States, Italy and Spain. Sample material is recorded as cDNA or gDNA derived from T cells, B-cell-depleted T cells, or PBMCs.

With 6 bases removed from V and 5 bases from J, the gap between germline ends came to 11 bases. CDR1 KGHSH and CDR2 LQKENI come from the germline V gene. This CDR3 contains 12 residues. The source material was peripheral blood. This clonotype originated in a woman younger than 30 with acute or convalescent COVID-19. The chain recombines TRBV18 with TRBJ2-7; D is perhaps TRBD1 (6 bases). The DNA for the CDR3 is TGTGCCAGCTCGGATCCAGGGGACGAGCAGTACTTC. Its protein product is CASSDPGDEQYF.